This TCR beta chain was documented in a study of immune evolution from preneoplasia to lung adenocarcinoma. Study conclusions and caveats: Top clone frequencies peaked in normal lung, apparently declining through invasive adenocarcinoma. Clonality was highest in normal lung, lower in later-stage lesions apparently.

Trimming shortened V by 3 bases and J by 6 bases, and 8 bases separated the two germline ends. This CDR3 has 12 amino acids. Looked up from germline, CDR1 is ENHRY and CDR2 is SYGVKD. With regard to this clone: Its antigen is currently unknown.

Clones were sequenced by immunoSEQ multiplex PCR, and TCRdb holds only the in-frame ones, with some missing. The sample has several thousand clones, about three quarters seen once; the top ten hold approximately 7.4%. Resections took place in Japan or China from about 2014 to 2017. The V gene is TRBV10-3, the J gene TRBJ1-1; the D is unclear. Specimen: FFPE adjacent normal lung tissue. The TCR sequence derives from a person between 65 and 80 years old with lung adenocarcinoma. In nucleotides, the CDR3 is TGTGCCATCAGTGATGGGCTGTCTGAAGCTTTCTTT. It translates to CAISDGLSEAFF.